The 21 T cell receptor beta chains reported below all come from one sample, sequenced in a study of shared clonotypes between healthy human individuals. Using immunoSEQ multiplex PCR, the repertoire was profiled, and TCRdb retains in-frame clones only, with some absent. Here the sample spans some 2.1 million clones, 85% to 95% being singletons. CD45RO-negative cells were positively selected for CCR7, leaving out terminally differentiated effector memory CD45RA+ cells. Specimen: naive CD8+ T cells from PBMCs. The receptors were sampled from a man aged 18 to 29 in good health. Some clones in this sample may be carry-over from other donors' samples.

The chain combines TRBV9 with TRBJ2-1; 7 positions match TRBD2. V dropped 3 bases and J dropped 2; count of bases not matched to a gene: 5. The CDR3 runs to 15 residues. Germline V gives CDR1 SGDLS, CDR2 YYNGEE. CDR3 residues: CASSAPSGTYNEQFF. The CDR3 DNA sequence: TGTGCCAGCAGCGCCCCTAGCGGAACCTACAATGAGCAGTTCTTC.

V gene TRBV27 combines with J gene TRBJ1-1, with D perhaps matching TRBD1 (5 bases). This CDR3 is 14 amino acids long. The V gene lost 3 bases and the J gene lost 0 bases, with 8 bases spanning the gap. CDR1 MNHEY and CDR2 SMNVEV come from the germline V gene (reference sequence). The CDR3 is CASSFGDLNTEAFF. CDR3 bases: TGTGCCAGCAGTTTTGGGGACTTGAACACTGAAGCTTTCTTT.

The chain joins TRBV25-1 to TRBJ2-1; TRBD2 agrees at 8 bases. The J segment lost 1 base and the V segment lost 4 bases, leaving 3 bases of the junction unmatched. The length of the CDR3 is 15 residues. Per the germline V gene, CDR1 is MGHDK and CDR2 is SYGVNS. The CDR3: CASSGRGRSYNEQFF. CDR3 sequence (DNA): TGTGCCAGCAGTGGTCGCGGGAGGTCCTACAATGAGCAGTTCTTC.

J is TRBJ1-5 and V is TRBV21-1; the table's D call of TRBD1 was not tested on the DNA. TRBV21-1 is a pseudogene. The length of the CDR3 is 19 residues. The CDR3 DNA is TGTGCCAGCAGCAAAGACGGACAGGGGCCTATACATAGCAATCAGCCCCAGCATTTT. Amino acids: CASSKDGQGPIHSNQPQHF.

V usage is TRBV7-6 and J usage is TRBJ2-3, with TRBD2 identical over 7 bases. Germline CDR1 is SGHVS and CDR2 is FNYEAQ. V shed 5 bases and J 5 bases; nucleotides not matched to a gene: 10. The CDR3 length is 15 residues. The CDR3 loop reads CASSTEDLAGDTQYF. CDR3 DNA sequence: TGTGCCAGCAGCACGGAGGACTTAGCGGGAGATACGCAGTATTTT.

CDR3 bases: TGTGCCAGCAAGGGAAGCTACCAGGACAACGAGCAGTACTTC. Its translation: CASKGSYQDNEQYF. The chain links TRBV21-1 to TRBJ2-7; TRBD1, the table's D call, lacks a check against the DNA. TRBV21-1 is annotated as a pseudogene. CDR3 length equals 14 residues.

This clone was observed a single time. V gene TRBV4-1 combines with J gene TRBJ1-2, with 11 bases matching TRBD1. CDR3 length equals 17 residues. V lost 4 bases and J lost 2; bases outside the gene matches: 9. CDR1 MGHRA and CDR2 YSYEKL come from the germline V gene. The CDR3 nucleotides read TGCGCCAGCAGCCTCGGACAGGGGGCTTTCGTAAACTATGGCTACACCTTC. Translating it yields CASSLGQGAFVNYGYTF.

The CDR3 region has the DNA TGTGCCAGCAGTTTTGTCCAAGCTGAGGCAGGGGACGAAAAACTGTTTTTT. Translation gives CASSFVQAEAGDEKLFF. The chain carries TRBV28 and TRBJ1-4; D is perhaps TRBD1 (6 bases). The CDR3 consists of 17 residues. The V gene's germline CDR1 is MDHEN and CDR2 SYDVKM. V lost 3 bases to trimming and J lost 8 bases, with 22 bases between them.

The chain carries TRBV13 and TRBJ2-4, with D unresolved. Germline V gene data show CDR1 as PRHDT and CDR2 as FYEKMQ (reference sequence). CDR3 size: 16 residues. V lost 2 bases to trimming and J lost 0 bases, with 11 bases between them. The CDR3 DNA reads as TGTGCCAGCAGCTTATGGTCAGGAGTAGCCAAAAACATTCAGTACTTC. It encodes CASSLWSGVAKNIQYF.

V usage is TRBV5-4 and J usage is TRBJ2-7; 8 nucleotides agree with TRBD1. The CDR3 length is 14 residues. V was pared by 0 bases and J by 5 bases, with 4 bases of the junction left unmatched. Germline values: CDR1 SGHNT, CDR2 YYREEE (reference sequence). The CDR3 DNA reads TGTGCCAGCAGCTTGGACAGGGGGAACCACGAGCAGTACTTC. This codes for CASSLDRGNHEQYF.

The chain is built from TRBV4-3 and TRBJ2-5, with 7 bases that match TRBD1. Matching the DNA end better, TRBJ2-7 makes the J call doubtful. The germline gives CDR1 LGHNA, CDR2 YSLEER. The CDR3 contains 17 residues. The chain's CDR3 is CASSQDLLRQGGLEQYF. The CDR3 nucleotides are TGCGCCAGCAGCCAAGATCTCCTTCGACAGGGTGGTCTCGAGCAGTACTTC.

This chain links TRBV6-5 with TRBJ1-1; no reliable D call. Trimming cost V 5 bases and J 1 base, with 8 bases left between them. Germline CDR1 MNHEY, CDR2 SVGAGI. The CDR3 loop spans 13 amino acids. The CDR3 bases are TGTGCCAGCAGTCCGATGGCGAACACTGAAGCTTTCTTT. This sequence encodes CASSPMANTEAFF.

CDR3 protein: CAAGSGTYNEQFF. CDR3 DNA: TGTGCCGCCGGCTCGGGGACCTACAATGAGCAGTTCTTC. V usage is TRBV6-5 and J usage is TRBJ2-1; weak D call: TRBD2 (5 bases). V was pared by 11 bases and J by 2 bases, with 13 bases between. Germline V lookup: CDR1 MNHEY, CDR2 SVGAGI. The CDR3 is 13 amino acids.

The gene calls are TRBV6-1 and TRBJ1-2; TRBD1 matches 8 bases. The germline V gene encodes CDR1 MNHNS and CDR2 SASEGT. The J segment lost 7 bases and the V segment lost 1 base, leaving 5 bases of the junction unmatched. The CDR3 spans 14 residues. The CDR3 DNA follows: TGTGCCAGCAGTGAAGATATCAGGGGGCCTGGCTACACCTTC. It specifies CASSEDIRGPGYTF.

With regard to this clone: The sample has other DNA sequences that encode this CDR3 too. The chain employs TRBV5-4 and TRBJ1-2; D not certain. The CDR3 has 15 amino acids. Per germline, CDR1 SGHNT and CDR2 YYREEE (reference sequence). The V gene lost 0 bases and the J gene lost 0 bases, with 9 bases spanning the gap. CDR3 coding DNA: TGTGCCAGCAGCTTGGCGGCGGCTCCTAACTATGGCTACACCTTC. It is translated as CASSLAAAPNYGYTF.

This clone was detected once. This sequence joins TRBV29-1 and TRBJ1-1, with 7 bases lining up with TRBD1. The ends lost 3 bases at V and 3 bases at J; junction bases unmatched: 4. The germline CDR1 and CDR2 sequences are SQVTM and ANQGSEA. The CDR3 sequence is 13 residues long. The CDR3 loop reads CSVESGGYTEAFF. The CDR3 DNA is TGCAGCGTTGAGTCAGGGGGGTACACTGAAGCTTTCTTT.

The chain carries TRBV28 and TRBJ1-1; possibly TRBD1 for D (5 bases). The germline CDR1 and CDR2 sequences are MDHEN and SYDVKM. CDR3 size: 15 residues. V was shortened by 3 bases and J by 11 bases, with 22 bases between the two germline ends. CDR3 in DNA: TGTGCCAGCAGTTTGACAGTCACCGGGGGAACCGACGCTTTCTTT. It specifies CASSLTVTGGTDAFF.

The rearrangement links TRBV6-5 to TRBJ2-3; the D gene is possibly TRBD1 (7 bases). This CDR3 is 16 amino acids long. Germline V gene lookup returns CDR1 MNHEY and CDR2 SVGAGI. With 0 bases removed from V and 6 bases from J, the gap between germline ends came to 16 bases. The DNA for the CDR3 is TGTGCCAGCAGTTACTCGAGAGTGACAGGGACTGATACGCAGTATTTT. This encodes CASSYSRVTGTDTQYF.

CDR3 DNA: TGTGCCAGCAGTTTAACCCAACTAGCGGGAGTACACAATGAGCAGTTCTTC. Its translation: CASSLTQLAGVHNEQFF. The chain recombines TRBV27 with TRBJ2-1; 11 positions match TRBD2. The CDR3 runs 17 residues. CDR1 and CDR2 from the germline V gene are MNHEY and SMNVEV (reference sequence). Losses at the gene ends were 2 bases for V and 5 bases for J; bases not matched to a gene: 8.

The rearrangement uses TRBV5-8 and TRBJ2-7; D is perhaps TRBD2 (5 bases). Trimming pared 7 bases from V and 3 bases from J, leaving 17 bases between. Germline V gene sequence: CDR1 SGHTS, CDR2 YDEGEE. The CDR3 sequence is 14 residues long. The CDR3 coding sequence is TGTGCCAGCCATAGGGAGAGTTCCCGCTACGAGCAGTACTTC. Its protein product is CASHRESSRYEQYF.

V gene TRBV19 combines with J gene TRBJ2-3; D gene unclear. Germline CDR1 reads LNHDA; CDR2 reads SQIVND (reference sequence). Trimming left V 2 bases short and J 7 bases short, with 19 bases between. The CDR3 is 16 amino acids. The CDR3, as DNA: TGTGCCAGTAGTATAAAACTTTACGCCCACAACCATACGCAGTATTTT. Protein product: CASSIKLYAHNHTQYF.